The clone carrying this T cell receptor beta chain was counted at least ten times. Its antigen remains unknown. As for time point: pre-sensitization, week 0. Regarding treatment: therapeutic diphenylcyclopropenone sensitization with weekly scalp DPC. The data were obtained in a study of human T cells and chemical hapten exposure. Across the study: In the sensitization step, 2% DPC was placed on about 2 cm by about 2 cm of upper inner arm skin. Study results and caveats: Versus controls, significantly more large CDR3 similarity clusters arose from expanded TCRs.

The CDR3 has 11 residues. From germline, CDR1 is SQVTM and CDR2 ANQGSEA. Trimming removed 6 bases from V and 3 bases from J, with 9 bases in between. TCRdb passed the RACE reads through MiXCR, listing each CDR3 protein once. Of 300,000 to 450,000 distinct CDR3 sequences listed, approximately 5.1% are singletons. The TCR originated in a woman in her forties or fifties with alopecia areata. Some clones in this sample may be carry-over from other donors' samples. The input for sequencing was whole blood, taken in connection with sensitization to the hapten diphenylcyclopropenone (DPC). The V gene is TRBV29-1, the J gene TRBJ2-7; tentative D call: TRBD2 (6 bases). CDR3 amino acids: CSVGLNYEQYF. CDR3 sequence (DNA): TGCAGCGTGGGACTTAACTACGAGCAGTACTTC.